The present TCR beta chain was sequenced within a study of long-term antiretroviral therapy in people with HIV. The ends were cut back, 6 bases at V and 4 bases at J, with 12 bases in the middle. Per the germline V gene, CDR1 is MNHEY and CDR2 is SMNVEV (reference sequence). The length of the CDR3 is 14 residues. Sequencing used immunoSEQ v3.0 at survey level. Repertoires were generated with immunoSEQ multiplex PCR, while TCRdb's copy carries only in-frame clones and drops some. The table records under 45,000 clones, more than 80% of them present only once. The sample was unsorted PBMCs, taken 3.4 years after starting antiretroviral therapy. The chain recombines TRBV27 with TRBJ1-4, with a possible D match to TRBD1 (5 bases). The TCR comes from a man under 40 with HIV. The CDR3 bases are TGTGCCAGCAGCTTCTCCGGGGGTAATGAAAAACTGTTTTTT. This codes for CASSFSGGNEKLFF.